This is a list of T cell receptor beta chains from one sample in a study of blood T cell repertoires in COVID-19. TCRdb keeps only in-frame clones here, not all; method: immunoSEQ multiplex PCR. This table has about 59,000 clones, less than 85% appearing once. Sequenced sample: peripheral blood. The receptor source for this set is a woman aged 45 to 65 with active or convalescent COVID-19. Both conserved end residues are part of each CDR3. Fields, in order: clone size, V gene, J gene, D gene, CDR3 protein, CDR3 DNA. The D gene is left open where the match is weak. Clone size is stated in some rows and not others, as once, few, many or a class when expanded.

abundance: medium-sized
v_gene: TRBV7-6
j_gene: TRBJ1-1
d_gene: NA
CDR3aa: CASSQWEGGTEAFF
CDR3nt: TGTGCCAGCAGCCAGTGGGAGGGAGGCACTGAAGCTTTCTTT

abundance: NA
v_gene: TRBV10-3
j_gene: TRBJ2-1
d_gene: TRBD2
CDR3aa: CAISDPIKAGESVKTYNEQFF
CDR3nt: TGTGCCATCAGTGATCCGATTAAAGCGGGAGAATCGGTTAAAACCTACAATGAGCAGTTCTTC

abundance: NA
v_gene: TRBV7-9
j_gene: TRBJ2-5
d_gene: TRBD1
CDR3aa: CASSLNWDRQETQYF
CDR3nt: TGTGCCAGCAGCTTAAACTGGGACAGGCAAGAGACCCAGTACTTC

abundance: NA
v_gene: TRBV6-6
j_gene: TRBJ1-2
d_gene: NA
CDR3aa: CASSTARYGYTF
CDR3nt: TGTGCCAGCAGTACCGCGCGCTATGGCTACACCTTC

abundance: NA
v_gene: TRBV2
j_gene: TRBJ1-2
d_gene: TRBD1
CDR3aa: CASCLDRVNYGYTF
CDR3nt: TGTGCCAGCTGTTTGGACAGGGTCAACTATGGCTACACCTTC

abundance: once
v_gene: TRBV29-1
j_gene: TRBJ1-4
d_gene: NA
CDR3aa: CSASGEELFF
CDR3nt: TGCAGCGCCTCTGGGGAGGAACTGTTTTTT

abundance: NA
v_gene: TRBV7-9
j_gene: TRBJ1-1
d_gene: NA
CDR3aa: CASSWVQGNTEAFF
CDR3nt: TGTGCCAGCAGCTGGGTACAGGGGAACACTGAAGCTTTCTTT

abundance: NA
v_gene: TRBV5-6
j_gene: TRBJ2-3
d_gene: TRBD2
CDR3aa: CATRRAGGTDTQYF
CDR3nt: TGTGCCACCCGACGGGCGGGGGGCACAGATACGCAGTATTTT

abundance: NA
v_gene: TRBV7-2
j_gene: TRBJ1-2
d_gene: TRBD1
CDR3aa: CASSFGTGYNYGYTF
CDR3nt: TGTGCCAGCAGCTTTGGGACAGGGTACAACTATGGCTACACCTTC

abundance: NA
v_gene: TRBV5-1
j_gene: TRBJ2-7
d_gene: NA
CDR3aa: CASSPRGVSYEQYF
CDR3nt: TGCGCCAGCAGCCCCAGGGGTGTCTCCTACGAGCAGTACTTC

abundance: NA
v_gene: TRBV7-9
j_gene: TRBJ1-4
d_gene: TRBD1
CDR3aa: CASSLAPGQGGSNEKLFF
CDR3nt: TGTGCCAGCAGCTTAGCGCCGGGACAGGGAGGTTCTAATGAAAAACTGTTTTTT

abundance: NA
v_gene: TRBV5-1
j_gene: TRBJ2-7
d_gene: NA
CDR3aa: CASSFDIRLQQYF
CDR3nt: TGCGCCAGCAGCTTCGATATTAGACTTCAGCAGTACTTC

abundance: NA
v_gene: TRBV10-3
j_gene: TRBJ1-2
d_gene: TRBD1
CDR3aa: CAMQPGQGRDGYTF
CDR3nt: TGTGCCATGCAACCGGGACAGGGAAGGGATGGCTACACCTTC

abundance: once
v_gene: TRBV5-4
j_gene: TRBJ1-1
d_gene: NA
CDR3aa: CASSLGMTGITRTEAFF
CDR3nt: TGTGCCAGCAGCCTTGGGATGACGGGGATCACCCGAACTGAAGCTTTCTTT

abundance: few
v_gene: TRBV4-1
j_gene: TRBJ2-1
d_gene: NA
CDR3aa: CASSQEQGGLDEQFF
CDR3nt: TGCGCCAGCAGCCAAGAGCAGGGTGGGTTAGATGAGCAGTTCTTC

abundance: NA
v_gene: TRBV3-1/TRBV3-2
j_gene: TRBJ2-1
d_gene: TRBD2
CDR3aa: CASSQDRTSGTDYNEQFF
CDR3nt: TGTGCCAGCAGCCAAGATCGGACTAGTGGGACCGATTACAATGAGCAGTTCTTC

abundance: NA
v_gene: TRBV5-1
j_gene: TRBJ2-1
d_gene: TRBD2
CDR3aa: CASSLAGTSGISSYNEQFF
CDR3nt: TGCGCCAGCAGCTTGGCCGGGACTAGCGGGATTAGCTCCTACAATGAGCAGTTCTTC

abundance: once
v_gene: TRBV29-1
j_gene: TRBJ2-1
d_gene: NA
CDR3aa: CSVDRSYNEQFF
CDR3nt: TGCAGCGTTGACCGCTCCTACAATGAGCAGTTCTTC

abundance: NA
v_gene: TRBV7-8
j_gene: TRBJ2-1
d_gene: TRBD2
CDR3aa: CASSGGLAGSLVSNEQFF
CDR3nt: TGTGCCAGCAGCGGGGGACTAGCGGGATCTTTGGTGTCCAATGAGCAGTTCTTC

abundance: NA
v_gene: TRBV28
j_gene: TRBJ1-6
d_gene: NA
CDR3aa: CASSLWARSGSSPLHF
CDR3nt: TGTGCCAGCAGTTTATGGGCCAGGTCGGGGAGTTCACCCCTCCACTTT